This TCR beta chain came from a study of response to subunit inactivated influenza vaccine. TCRdb reprocessed the RT-PCR reads with MiXCR, giving one entry per CDR3 protein. The data hold approximately 500,000 distinct CDR3 sequences, with approximately 14% observed a single time. The sequencing here drew on PBMCs from blood, taken approximately 12 days after vaccination. This TCR came from a man aged 45-65 years who received an inactivated influenza vaccine.

CDR3 sequence (DNA): TGCGCCAGCAGCTCTCAACCGGGCCGGTTGGATTCACCCCTCCACTTT. Residues: CASSSQPGRLDSPLHF. The V call is TRBV5-1, the J call TRBJ1-6; D unresolved. V lost 3 bases, J lost 8 bases, and 18 bases lay in between. CDR1 is SGHRS and CDR2 is YFSETQ in the germline V gene. The CDR3 has 16 residues.